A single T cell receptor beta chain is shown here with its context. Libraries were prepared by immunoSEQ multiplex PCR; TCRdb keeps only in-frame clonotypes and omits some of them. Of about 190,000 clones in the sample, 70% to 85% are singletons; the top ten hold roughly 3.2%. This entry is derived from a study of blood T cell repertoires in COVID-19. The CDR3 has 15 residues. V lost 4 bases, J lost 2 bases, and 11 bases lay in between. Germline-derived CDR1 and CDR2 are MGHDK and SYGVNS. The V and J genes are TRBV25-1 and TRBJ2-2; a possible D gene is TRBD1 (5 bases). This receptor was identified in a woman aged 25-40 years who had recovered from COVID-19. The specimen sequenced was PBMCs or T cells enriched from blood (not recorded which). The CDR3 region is CASSAGQPNTGELFF. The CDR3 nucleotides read TGTGCCAGCAGTGCAGGACAACCTAACACCGGGGAGCTGTTTTTT.